A selection of T cell receptor beta chains follows, all from one sample in a study of T cell responses to AZD1222 COVID-19 vaccine. Profiling relied on immunoSEQ multiplex PCR, and the TCRdb table lists in-frame clones only, not all of them. The sample has around 100,000 clones, about 93% seen once. The sequencing here drew on peripheral blood, taken on day 0 of AZD1222 vaccination. These receptors originate from an adult in good health. CDR3s include the opening cysteine and the closing phenylalanine or tryptophan. The D gene is left open where the match is weak. The size field is filled for only some rows; it gives once, few, many or a size class.

clone_size | j_call | v_call | d_call | cdr3_nt | cdr3_aa
- | TRBJ2-7 | TRBV28 | - | TGTGCCAGCACTGGGGACGGAGCCTACGAGCAGTACTTC | CASTGDGAYEQYF
- | TRBJ1-4 | TRBV9 | - | TGTGCCAGCAGCCTTCGGACAGAAAAACTGTTTTTT | CASSLRTEKLFF
- | TRBJ2-7 | TRBV6-2/TRBV6-3 | - | TGTGCCAGCAGCCCCCGGGACTACGAGCAGTACTTC | CASSPRDYEQYF
- | TRBJ2-1 | TRBV5-1 | - | TGCGCCAGCAGCTTAACAGGGTGGAGCTCCTACAATGAGCAGTTCTTC | CASSLTGWSSYNEQFF
- | TRBJ2-6 | TRBV20-1 | - | TGCAGTGCTAGTTCGATCTCTGGGGCCAACGTCCTGACTTTC | CSASSISGANVLTF
- | TRBJ2-1 | TRBV2 | TRBD1 | TGTGCCAGTCACCTAACGGGACAGAAGGATGAGCAGTTCTTC | CASHLTGQKDEQFF
- | TRBJ2-2 | TRBV4-3 | - | TGCGCCAGCAGCCAAGTGCTGGGTACCGGGGAGCTGTTTTTT | CASSQVLGTGELFF
- | TRBJ2-7 | TRBV4-1 | - | TGCGCCAGCAGCCAAGAAGTTGCAGGGAACGAGCAGTACTTC | CASSQEVAGNEQYF
- | TRBJ2-1 | TRBV10-2 | TRBD2 | TGCGCCAGCAGTAGTGGCGGGAGGGCCTACAATGAGCAGTTCTTC | CASSSGGRAYNEQFF
- | TRBJ1-6 | TRBV2 | - | TGTGCCAGCAGTGAGAGGACAGTCGGTTCACCCCTCCACTTT | CASSERTVGSPLHF
- | TRBJ1-2 | TRBV28 | - | TGTGCCAGCAGTTTATGGGGGACGGCTAACTATGGCTACACCTTC | CASSLWGTANYGYTF
- | TRBJ1-6 | TRBV9 | - | TGTGCCAGCAGCGTAGGTGGTGGGGGAGGCCCTCGGGGTAATTCACCCCTCCACTTT | CASSVGGGGGPRGNSPLHF
- | TRBJ2-1 | TRBV5-1 | - | TGCGCCAGCAGCTTGGTTGCAGGGAGTAATGAGCAGTTCTTC | CASSLVAGSNEQFF
- | TRBJ1-2 | TRBV7-2 | TRBD1 | TGTGCCAGCGGGACAGGGAACTATGGCTACACCTTC | CASGTGNYGYTF
- | TRBJ1-2 | TRBV5-5 | - | TGTGCCAGCAGCTTGGTCGTTCGGGCAGGAAAGATGGTCTATGGCTACACCTTC | CASSLVVRAGKMVYGYTF
- | TRBJ2-1 | TRBV5-5 | - | TGTGCCAGCAGCTCGGCCTGGAGGGGTACCTACAATGAGCAGTTCTTC | CASSSAWRGTYNEQFF
- | TRBJ2-7 | TRBV7-2 | TRBD2 | TGTGCCAGCAGCAAAATCGGGTTAGCGGGAGGCGAGCAGTACTTC | CASSKIGLAGGEQYF
- | TRBJ1-1 | TRBV27 | TRBD1 | TGTGCCAGCAGCCGCGGGACAGGGGGCTATGGTAGCACTGAAGCTTTCTTT | CASSRGTGGYGSTEAFF
few | TRBJ2-5 | TRBV1 | - | TGCACCAGCAGCCAAGATGGGCTAGCGGGGGGGTTAGAAGAGACCCAGTACTTC | CTSSQDGLAGGLEETQYF
- | TRBJ1-4 | TRBV4-2 | - | TGTGCCAGCAGCCAAGAGGGGGGGTCCGTACGGGAAAAACTGTTTTTT | CASSQEGGSVREKLFF
- | TRBJ2-7 | TRBV5-5 | TRBD1 | TGTGCCAGCAGCTCGACAGGGTGGATCAGCACCTACGAGCAGTACTTC | CASSSTGWISTYEQYF
- | TRBJ1-2 | TRBV6-5 | - | TGTGCCAGCACCGGGTCCGGGGGCGCGATGCAGGGCTACACCTTC | CASTGSGGAMQGYTF
- | TRBJ1-1 | TRBV3-1/TRBV3-2 | TRBD1 | TGTGCCAGCCGGACTACCTCGACAGGGAAGACTGAAGCTTTCTTT | CASRTTSTGKTEAFF
- | TRBJ1-2 | TRBV10-1 | - | TGCGCCAGGAACCGCCCAGGGAGAGTCTCTGGTGGCTACACCTTC | CARNRPGRVSGGYTF
once | TRBJ1-5 | TRBV19 | - | TGTGCCAGTAGTCCCTGGAGTGGGCAGGGCAATCAGCCCCAGCATTTT | CASSPWSGQGNQPQHF
once | TRBJ2-3 | TRBV9 | TRBD2 | TGTGCCAGCAGCGACAGTCTAGCGGGGGAGGCCGTTTACACAGATACGCAGTATTTT | CASSDSLAGEAVYTDTQYF
- | TRBJ2-3 | TRBV7-9 | - | TGTGCCAGCAGCTTAGCGCTGATCTTTTCTAGCACAGATACGCAGTATTTT | CASSLALIFSSTDTQYF
- | TRBJ1-3 | TRBV6-5 | - | TGTGCCAGCAGTTACGAGGACGCTTCCTCTGGAAACACCATATATTTT | CASSYEDASSGNTIYF
- | TRBJ2-7 | TRBV6-5 | - | TGTGCCAGCAGTTACTCCCGAGAAAATAATTACGAGCAGTACTTC | CASSYSRENNYEQYF
- | TRBJ1-1 | TRBV7-9 | - | TGTGCCAGCAGCACCGGGGCCGTTTTTGCTTTCTTT | CASSTGAVFAFF
- | TRBJ1-5 | TRBV19 | TRBD1 | TGTGCCTCTAGGCCCGGGACAGCTAGCAATCAGCCCCAGCATTTT | CASRPGTASNQPQHF
- | TRBJ1-2 | TRBV20-1 | - | TGCAGTGCTAGTCTCGGCGCAACTCCCTCGGGGGGCTATGGCTACACCTTC | CSASLGATPSGGYGYTF